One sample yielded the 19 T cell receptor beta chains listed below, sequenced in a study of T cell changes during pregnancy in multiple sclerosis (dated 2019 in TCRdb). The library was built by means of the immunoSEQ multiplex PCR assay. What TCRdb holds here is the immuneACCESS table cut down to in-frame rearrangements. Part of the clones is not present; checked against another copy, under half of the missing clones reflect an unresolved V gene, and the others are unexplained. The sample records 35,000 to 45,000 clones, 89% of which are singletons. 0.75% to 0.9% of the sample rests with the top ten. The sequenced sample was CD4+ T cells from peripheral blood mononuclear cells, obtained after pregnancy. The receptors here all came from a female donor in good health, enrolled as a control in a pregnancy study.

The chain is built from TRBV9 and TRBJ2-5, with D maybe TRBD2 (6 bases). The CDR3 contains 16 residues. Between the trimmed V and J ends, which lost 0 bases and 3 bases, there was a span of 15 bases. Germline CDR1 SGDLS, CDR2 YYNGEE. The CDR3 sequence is CASSVAVRRGKETQYF. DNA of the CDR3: TGTGCCAGCAGCGTAGCGGTTCGGCGGGGCAAAGAGACCCAGTACTTC.

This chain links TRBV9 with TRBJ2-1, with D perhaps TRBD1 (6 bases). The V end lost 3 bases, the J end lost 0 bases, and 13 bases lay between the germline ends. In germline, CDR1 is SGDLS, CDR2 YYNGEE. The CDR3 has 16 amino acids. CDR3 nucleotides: TGTGCCAGCAGCGACCAAACAGGGTACTCCTACAATGAGCAGTTCTTC. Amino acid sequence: CASSDQTGYSYNEQFF.

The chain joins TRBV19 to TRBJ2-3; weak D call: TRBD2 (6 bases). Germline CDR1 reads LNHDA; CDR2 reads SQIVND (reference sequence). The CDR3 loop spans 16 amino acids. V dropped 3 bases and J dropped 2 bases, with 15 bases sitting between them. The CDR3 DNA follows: TGTGCCAGTAGTATGAAGGGCCGGGGGAACACAGATACGCAGTATTTT. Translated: CASSMKGRGNTDTQYF.

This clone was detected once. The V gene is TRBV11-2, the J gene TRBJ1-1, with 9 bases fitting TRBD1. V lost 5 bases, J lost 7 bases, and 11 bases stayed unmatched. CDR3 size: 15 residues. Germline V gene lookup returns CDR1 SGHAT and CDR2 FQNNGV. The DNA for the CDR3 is TGTGCCAGCAGCCTGGACAGGGGAAGATTTAATGAAGCTTTCTTT. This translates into CASSLDRGRFNEAFF.

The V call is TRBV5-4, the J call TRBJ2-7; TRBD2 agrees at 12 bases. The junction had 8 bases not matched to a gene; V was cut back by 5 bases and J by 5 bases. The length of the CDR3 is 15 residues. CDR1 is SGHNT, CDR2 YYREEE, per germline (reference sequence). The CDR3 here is CASSPRTSGINEQYF. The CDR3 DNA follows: TGTGCCAGCAGTCCTCGGACTAGCGGGATCAACGAGCAGTACTTC.

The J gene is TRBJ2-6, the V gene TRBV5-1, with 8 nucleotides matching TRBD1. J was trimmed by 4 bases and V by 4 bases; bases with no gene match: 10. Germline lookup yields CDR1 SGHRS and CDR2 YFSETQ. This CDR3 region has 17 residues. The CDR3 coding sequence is TGCGCCAGCAGCCTGGGATTCAGGGGGCGAGGGGCCAACGTCCTGACTTTC. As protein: CASSLGFRGRGANVLTF.

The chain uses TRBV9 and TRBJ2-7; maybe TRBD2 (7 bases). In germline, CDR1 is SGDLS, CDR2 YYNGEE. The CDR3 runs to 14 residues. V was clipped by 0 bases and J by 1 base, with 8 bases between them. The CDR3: CASSVEGGSYEQYF. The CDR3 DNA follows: TGTGCCAGCAGCGTAGAGGGGGGGTCCTACGAGCAGTACTTC. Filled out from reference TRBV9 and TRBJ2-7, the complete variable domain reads DSGVTQTPKHLITATGQRVTLRCSPRSGDLSVYWYQQSLDQGLQFLIQYYNGEERAKGNILERFSAQQFPDLHSELNLSSLELGDSALYFCASSVEGGSYEQYFGPGTRLTVT.

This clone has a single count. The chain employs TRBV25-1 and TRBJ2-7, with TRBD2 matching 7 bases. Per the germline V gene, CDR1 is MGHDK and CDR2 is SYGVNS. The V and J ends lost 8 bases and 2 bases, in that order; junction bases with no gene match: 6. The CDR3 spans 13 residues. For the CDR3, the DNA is TGTGCCAGCCTCGAAGCGGGGACCTACGAGCAGTACTTC. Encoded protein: CASLEAGTYEQYF.

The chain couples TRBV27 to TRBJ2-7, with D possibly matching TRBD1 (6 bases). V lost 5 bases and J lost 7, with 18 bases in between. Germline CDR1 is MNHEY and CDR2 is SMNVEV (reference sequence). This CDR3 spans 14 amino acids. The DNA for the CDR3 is TGTGCCAGCAGTGCCGGGACACCCCTTTGGGAGCAGTACTTC. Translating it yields CASSAGTPLWEQYF.

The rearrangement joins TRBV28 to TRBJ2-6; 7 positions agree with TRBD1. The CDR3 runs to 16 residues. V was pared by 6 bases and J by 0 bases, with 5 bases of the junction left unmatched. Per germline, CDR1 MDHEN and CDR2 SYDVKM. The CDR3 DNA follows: TGTGCCAGCAGGTCGACAGGGTACTCTGGGGCCAACGTCCTGACTTTC. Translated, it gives CASRSTGYSGANVLTF.

DNA for the CDR3: TGTGCCATCAGTGACCGAGAGCGGATCCGTACTGAGCAGTTCTTC. It encodes CAISDRERIRTEQFF. The chain recombines TRBV10-3 with TRBJ2-1, with D perhaps matching TRBD2 (5 bases). The CDR3 is 15 amino acids. Trimming cost V 3 bases and J 9 bases, with 18 bases left between them. Per the germline V gene, CDR1 is ENHRY and CDR2 is SYGVKD.

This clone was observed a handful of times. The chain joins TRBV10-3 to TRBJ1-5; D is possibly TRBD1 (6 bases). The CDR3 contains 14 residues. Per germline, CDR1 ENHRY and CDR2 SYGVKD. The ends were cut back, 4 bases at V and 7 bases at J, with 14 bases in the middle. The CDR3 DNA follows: TGTGCCATCAGTGGGACAGCGGGAGGCCAGCCCCAGCATTTT. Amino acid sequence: CAISGTAGGQPQHF.

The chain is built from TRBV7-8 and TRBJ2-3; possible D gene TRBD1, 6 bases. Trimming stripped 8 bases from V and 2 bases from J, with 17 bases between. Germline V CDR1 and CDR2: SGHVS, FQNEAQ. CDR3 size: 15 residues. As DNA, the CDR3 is TGTGCCAGCGACGGGGCTAGGGGGAACACAGATACGCAGTATTTT. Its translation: CASDGARGNTDTQYF.

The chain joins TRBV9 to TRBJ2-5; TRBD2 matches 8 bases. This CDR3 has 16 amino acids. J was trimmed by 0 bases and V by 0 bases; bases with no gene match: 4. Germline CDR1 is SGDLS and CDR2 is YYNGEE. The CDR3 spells CASSVGLLADQETQYF. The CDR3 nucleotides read TGTGCCAGCAGCGTAGGTCTACTAGCGGACCAAGAGACCCAGTACTTC.

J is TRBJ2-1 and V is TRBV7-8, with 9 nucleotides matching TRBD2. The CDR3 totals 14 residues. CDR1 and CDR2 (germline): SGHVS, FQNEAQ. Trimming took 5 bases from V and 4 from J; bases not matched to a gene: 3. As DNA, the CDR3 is TGTGCCAGCAGCCGGACTAGCGAATACAATGAGCAGTTCTTC. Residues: CASSRTSEYNEQFF.

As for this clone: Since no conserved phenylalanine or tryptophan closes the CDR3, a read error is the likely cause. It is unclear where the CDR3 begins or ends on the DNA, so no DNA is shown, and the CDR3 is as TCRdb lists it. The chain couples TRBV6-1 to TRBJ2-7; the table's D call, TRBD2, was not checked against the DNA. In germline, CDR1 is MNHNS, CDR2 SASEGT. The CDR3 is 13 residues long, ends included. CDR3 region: CASSEVQSQNLVL.

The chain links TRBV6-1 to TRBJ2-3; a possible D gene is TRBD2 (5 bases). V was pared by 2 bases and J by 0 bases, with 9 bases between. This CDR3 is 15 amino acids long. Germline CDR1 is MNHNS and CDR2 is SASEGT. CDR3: CASSERWESTDTQYF. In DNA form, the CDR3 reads TGTGCCAGCAGTGAAAGGTGGGAGAGCACAGATACGCAGTATTTT.

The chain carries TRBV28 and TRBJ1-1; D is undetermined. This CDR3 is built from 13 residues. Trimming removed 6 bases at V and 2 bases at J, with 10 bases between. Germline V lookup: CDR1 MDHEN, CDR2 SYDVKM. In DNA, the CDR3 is TGTGCCAGCAGCCTAACAGATAACACTGAAGCTTTCTTT. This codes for CASSLTDNTEAFF. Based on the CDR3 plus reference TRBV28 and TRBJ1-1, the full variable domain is DVKVTQSSRYLVKRTGEKVFLECVQDMDHENMFWYRQDPGLGLRLIYFSYDVKMKEKGDIPEGYSVSREKKERFSLILESASTNQTSMYLCASSLTDNTEAFFGQGTRLTVV.

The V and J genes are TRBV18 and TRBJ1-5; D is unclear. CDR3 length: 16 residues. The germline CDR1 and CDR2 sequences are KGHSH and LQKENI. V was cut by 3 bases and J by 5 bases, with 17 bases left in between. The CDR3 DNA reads TGTGCCAGCTCACCTACCCGCGGAGGGCCGGATCAGCCCCAGCATTTT. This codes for CASSPTRGGPDQPQHF.